The clone carrying this TCR beta chain was observed many times. The sample comes from a study of regulatory T cells in long-lasting Graves disease. Study-wide background: Persistent Graves' disease meant over 5 years of antithyroid drugs with positive TSH receptor antibodies.

Arm-PCR of CDR3 regions and iRepertoire HTBI primers were the basis on which TCR beta libraries were built. TCRdb fed the multiplex PCR reads into MiXCR, producing one record per CDR3 protein. The sample holds about 470,000 distinct CDR3 sequences, about 20% seen once. Time point denoted: persistent/refractory GD, antithyroid drugs over 5 years with positive TRAb. The TCR library was made from RNA extracted from PBMCs. In each case, Graves' disease was diagnosed per American Thyroid Association guidelines. This TCR came from a female donor with Graves disease. The sequenced sample was peripheral blood mononuclear cells (PBMCs), obtained when the disease was refractory, from a patient treated with antithyroid drugs.

The CDR3 DNA sequence: TGCAGCGTTGGGGCGGACAAGGCGATTGAAGCTTTCTTT. Translated: CSVGADKAIEAFF. V is TRBV29-1 and J is TRBJ1-1; D perhaps matches TRBD1 (5 bases). CDR1 and CDR2 (germline): SQVTM, ANQGSEA. The length of the CDR3 is 13 residues. Between the trimmed V and J ends, which lost 4 bases and 7 bases, there was a span of 16 bases. The whole variable domain, filled in from reference TRBV29-1 and TRBJ1-1, reads SAVISQKPSRDICQRGTSLTIQCQVDSQVTMMFWYRQQPGQSLTLIATANQGSEATYESGFVIDKFPISRPNLTFSTLTVSNMSPEDSSIYLCSVGADKAIEAFFGQGTRLTVV.